This TCR beta chain appears in the sequencing data of a study of blood T cell repertoires in COVID-19. Study summary: PBMCs, B-cell-depleted T cells, or T cells were the source of the cDNA or gDNA that made up the material.

The germline gives CDR1 MNHEY, CDR2 SVGAGI. The CDR3 extends over 15 amino acids. The V and J ends lost 6 bases and 2 bases, in that order; junction bases with no gene match: 7. The protocol was immunoSEQ multiplex PCR, while the TCRdb copy is restricted to in-frame clones and leaves out a portion. There are some 150,000 clones in the sample; 75% to 90% occur only once, and around 0.77% lies in the top ten. Sequencing was performed on PBMCs or T cells enriched from blood (not recorded which). V is TRBV6-5 and J is TRBJ2-3; 8 bases align to TRBD2. The sequence was obtained from a woman aged 18-35 years who had recovered from COVID-19. The CDR3 DNA is TGTGCCAGCAGAGATACGGGACTAGACACAGATACGCAGTATTTT. It encodes CASRDTGLDTDTQYF.